This is a list of T cell receptor beta chains from one sample in a study of blood T cell repertoires in COVID-19. Libraries were prepared by immunoSEQ multiplex PCR; TCRdb keeps only in-frame clonotypes and omits some of them. The sample has some 100,000 clones, 92% seen once. The sample consisted of peripheral blood. These receptors were taken from a man between 65 and 80 years old with acute or convalescent COVID-19. CDR3s include the opening cysteine and the closing phenylalanine or tryptophan. The D gene is left open where the match is weak. A clone size is listed for some rows: how often the clone was seen (once, few, many), or a class if it is expanded.

.,.,TRBV19,TRBJ2-5,CASSASVVETQYF,TGTGCCAGTAGTGCTTCAGTGGTTGAGACCCAGTACTTC
.,.,TRBV19,TRBJ1-5,CASKSLNRENQPQHF,TGTGCCAGTAAATCTTTAAACAGGGAGAATCAGCCCCAGCATTTT
once,.,TRBV5-6,TRBJ2-3,CASSLLGLSTDTQYF,TGTGCCAGCAGCTTGTTGGGCCTTAGCACAGATACGCAGTATTTT
.,.,TRBV6-6,TRBJ1-2,CASSKTQNYGYTF,TGTGCCAGCAGTAAAACACAGAACTATGGCTACACCTTC
.,TRBD2,TRBV13,TRBJ2-3,CASSINSGTATDTQYF,TGTGCCAGCAGCATAAATAGCGGGACCGCCACAGATACGCAGTATTTT
.,TRBD2,TRBV27,TRBJ2-1,CASSIALAGGPGNEQFF,TGTGCCAGCAGTATAGCCTTAGCGGGAGGGCCGGGAAATGAGCAGTTCTTC
.,.,TRBV19,TRBJ2-5,CASSIAVQETQYF,TGTGCCAGTAGTATAGCAGTCCAAGAGACCCAGTACTTC
.,.,TRBV28,TRBJ1-6,CASRLPGSPLHF,TGTGCCAGCAGGCTCCCGGGGTCACCCCTCCACTTT
.,TRBD1,TRBV2,TRBJ1-4,CASRTGAWRLFF,TGTGCCAGCAGAACAGGGGCTTGGCGACTGTTTTTT
.,TRBD2,TRBV28,TRBJ2-1,CASRGGYNEQFF,TGTGCCAGCAGGGGGGGGTACAATGAGCAGTTCTTC
.,TRBD2,TRBV19,TRBJ2-7,CASSNAGTSGPSSYEQYF,TGTGCCAGTAGTAATGCCGGGACTAGCGGGCCAAGCTCCTACGAGCAGTACTTC
.,.,TRBV2,TRBJ1-1,CASTWRATEAFF,TGTGCCAGCACTTGGAGGGCCACTGAAGCTTTCTTT
few,TRBD1,TRBV27,TRBJ2-1,CASSWGTDYNEQFF,TGTGCCAGCAGTTGGGGGACAGATTACAATGAGCAGTTCTTC
.,.,TRBV9,TRBJ2-7,CASSPRSHTYEQYF,TGTGCCAGCAGCCCGCGGAGCCACACCTACGAGCAGTACTTC
.,.,TRBV11-3,TRBJ2-2,CASSQRLLLYTGELFF,TGTGCCAGCAGTCAGAGGTTGCTCCTTTACACCGGGGAGCTGTTTTTT
.,TRBD1,TRBV15,TRBJ1-1,CATSITRGTEAFF,TGTGCCACCAGCATTACCAGGGGGACTGAAGCTTTCTTT
.,.,TRBV12-5,TRBJ2-7,CASGGSYEQYF,TGTGCTAGTGGTGGGAGCTACGAGCAGTACTTC
once,TRBD1,TRBV10-3,TRBJ2-7,CAISDPGTVLTYEQYF,TGTGCCATCAGTGACCCCGGGACAGTGCTAACCTACGAGCAGTACTTC
.,TRBD1,TRBV6-5,TRBJ2-1,CASRPGTGGYNEQFF,TGTGCCAGCCGTCCCGGGACAGGGGGGTACAATGAGCAGTTCTTC
.,.,TRBV5-1,TRBJ2-7,CASSSGTSDEQYF,TGCGCCAGCAGCTCCGGGACTTCGGACGAGCAGTACTTC
.,.,TRBV2,TRBJ2-5,CASSEATTVETQYF,TGTGCCAGCAGTGAAGCGACTACCGTAGAGACCCAGTACTTC
once,TRBD1,TRBV7-8,TRBJ2-2,CASSPDRGLIGELFF,TGTGCCAGCAGCCCCGACAGGGGGCTAATCGGGGAGCTGTTTTTT
.,TRBD1,TRBV7-2,TRBJ1-5,CASSFDRGSAQHF,TGTGCCAGCAGCTTCGACAGGGGTTCAGCCCAGCATTTT
.,TRBD1,TRBV30,TRBJ1-5,CAWDRGDQPQHF,TGTGCCTGGGACAGGGGAGATCAGCCCCAGCATTTT
.,TRBD1,TRBV24-1,TRBJ2-7,CATSDGTGGEQYF,TGTGCCACCAGTGATGGGACAGGGGGAGAGCAGTACTTC
.,.,TRBV2,TRBJ1-1,CASSTRGGNTEAFF,TGTGCCAGCAGTACCAGAGGGGGGAACACTGAAGCTTTCTTT
.,.,TRBV19,TRBJ2-1,CASSMGSGGVGYNEQFF,TGTGCCAGTAGTATGGGTAGCGGCGGGGTGGGCTACAATGAGCAGTTCTTC
.,.,TRBV18,TRBJ1-4,CASSQFQGSTNEKLFF,TGTGCCAGCTCACAGTTCCAGGGGTCCACTAATGAAAAACTGTTTTTT
.,.,TRBV7-2,TRBJ1-5,CASSLAPPGINQPQHF,TGTGCCAGCAGCTTAGCGCCCCCAGGGATCAATCAGCCCCAGCATTTT
.,.,TRBV2,TRBJ2-7,CASSSRDSVYEQYF,TGTGCCAGCAGTTCGCGGGACAGCGTCTACGAGCAGTACTTC
.,TRBD1,TRBV7-2,TRBJ1-5,CASSKGQLPNQPQHF,TGTGCCAGCAGTAAGGGACAGCTACCCAATCAGCCCCAGCATTTT
.,.,TRBV19,TRBJ1-3,CASSMAGSGNTIYF,TGTGCCAGTAGTATGGCGGGCTCTGGAAACACCATATATTTT
.,TRBD1,TRBV7-3,TRBJ1-5,CASSPNRGGQPQHF,TGTGCCAGCAGCCCCAACAGGGGGGGTCAGCCCCAGCATTTT
.,TRBD2,TRBV6-5,TRBJ2-1,CASSQTWLAGHEQFF,TGTGCCAGCAGTCAGACTTGGCTAGCGGGACATGAGCAGTTCTTC
.,TRBD1,TRBV18,TRBJ2-7,CASSPPGTGDEQYF,TGTGCCAGCTCACCACCCGGGACAGGGGACGAGCAGTACTTC
.,TRBD1,TRBV7-9,TRBJ1-5,CASSPILGQGAQPQHF,TGTGCCAGCAGCCCCATCCTGGGACAGGGGGCGCAACCCCAGCATTTT
.,TRBD2,TRBV6-6,TRBJ2-7,CASSLAGETPYF,TGTGCCAGCTCTCTAGCGGGAGAGACACCGTACTTC
.,.,TRBV12-5,TRBJ1-4,CASGSPTGASEKLFF,TGTGCTAGTGGTTCTCCGACAGGTGCATCTGAAAAACTGTTTTTT
.,TRBD2,TRBV2,TRBJ2-3,CASSRRLAGEADTQYF,TGTGCCAGCAGTCGTAGACTAGCGGGGGAAGCAGATACGCAGTATTTT
.,TRBD2,TRBV13,TRBJ2-7,CASSYPTRGNHEQYF,TGTGCCAGCAGCTATCCCACGCGGGGGAACCACGAGCAGTACTTC
.,TRBD1,TRBV27,TRBJ1-5,CASSPWTGTNQPQHF,TGTGCCAGCAGCCCTTGGACAGGGACCAATCAGCCCCAGCATTTT
.,.,TRBV16,TRBJ1-5,CASRHGGINQPQHF,TGTGCCAGCAGACATGGGGGGATCAATCAGCCCCAGCATTTT
.,.,TRBV7-2,TRBJ1-3,CASSLMDTAGNTIYF,TGTGCCAGCAGCTTAATGGACACGGCTGGAAACACCATATATTTT
.,.,TRBV6-1,TRBJ1-1,CASSEPLKNTEAFF,TGTGCCAGCAGTGAACCCCTAAAGAACACTGAAGCTTTCTTT
.,.,TRBV18,TRBJ2-3,CASSPIGQGQRLDTQYF,TGTGCCAGCTCACCAATCGGCCAAGGACAAAGGTTAGATACGCAGTATTTT
.,.,TRBV10-3,TRBJ1-5,CAISERGTNQPQHF,TGTGCCATCAGTGAGAGGGGGACCAATCAGCCCCAGCATTTT
.,.,TRBV27,TRBJ1-6,CATGVSGDSPLHF,TGTGCCACAGGGGTGAGCGGGGACTCACCCCTCCACTTT
.,TRBD1,TRBV12-3/TRBV12-4,TRBJ1-2,CASGQGRVYGYTF,TGTGCCAGCGGACAGGGGAGGGTCTATGGCTACACCTTC
few,.,TRBV10-1,TRBJ2-7,CASPPASRREQYF,TGCGCCAGCCCTCCGGCTAGTCGTCGCGAGCAGTACTTC
.,TRBD1,TRBV28,TRBJ2-4,CASTEPTTGGNIQYF,TGTGCCAGCACCGAACCCACGACAGGGGGCAACATTCAGTACTTC
.,.,TRBV4-3,TRBJ1-1,CASSQELYAGPEAFF,TGCGCCAGCAGCCAAGAATTATACGCGGGTCCTGAAGCTTTCTTT
.,.,TRBV19,TRBJ1-1,CASSGNRAFTEAFF,TGTGCCAGTAGTGGTAACAGGGCTTTCACTGAAGCTTTCTTT
once,.,TRBV3-1/TRBV3-2,TRBJ1-2,CASSQEGQHYGYTF,TGTGCCAGCAGCCAAGAAGGACAGCACTATGGCTACACCTTC
once,TRBD2,TRBV9,TRBJ2-3,CASSALAGSDTQYF,TGTGCCAGCAGCGCCCTAGCGGGATCGGATACGCAGTATTTT
.,.,TRBV13,TRBJ2-1,CASSFDPARGFDNEQFF,TGTGCCAGCAGCTTCGACCCGGCTAGAGGTTTTGACAATGAGCAGTTCTTC
.,TRBD1,TRBV5-1,TRBJ2-1,CASSLSDRGYNEQFF,TGCGCCAGCAGCTTGTCGGACAGGGGCTACAATGAGCAGTTCTTC
.,TRBD1,TRBV5-1,TRBJ1-5,CASSEQGGLQPQHF,TGCGCCAGCAGCGAACAGGGGGGTCTTCAGCCCCAGCATTTT